A selection of T cell receptor beta chains follows, all from one sample in a study of graft-versus-host responses after intestinal transplantation. These receptors are not linked to any known antigen. Some clones are missing from TCRdb's copy, which holds only in-frame ones; the method was immunoSEQ multiplex PCR. The sample consists of roughly 93,000 clones, around 93% of them appearing once. Specimen: unstimulated CD8+ T cells sorted from spleen or lymph node cells, collected before transplant. The source is a human donor who was the organ donor for an intestinal transplant. Both conserved end residues are part of each CDR3. Each record gives: J gene, clone size, D gene, V gene, CDR3 protein, CDR3 DNA. A D gene is named only where the DNA matches it firmly. Clone size is shown for a subset of rows, as once, few, many or a class of expanded clone.

>TRBJ2-7|once|TRBD1|TRBV5-1
CASSETGGVYEQYF
TGCGCCAGCAGCGAGACAGGGGGAGTCTACGAGCAGTACTTC
>TRBJ2-2|.|TRBD2|TRBV4-1
CASSQEPSGGHGGELFF
TGCGCCAGCAGCCAAGAGCCCAGCGGGGGGCATGGCGGGGAGCTGTTTTTT
>TRBJ2-5|.|TRBD1|TRBV6-6
CASTLGTVGETQYF
TGTGCCAGCACCCTAGGGACAGTCGGAGAGACCCAGTACTTC
>TRBJ1-1|.|TRBD1|TRBV5-6
CASSFVAPGQGDGDTEAFF
TGTGCCAGCAGTTTTGTTGCTCCGGGACAGGGAGATGGGGACACTGAAGCTTTCTTT
>TRBJ1-1|.|.|TRBV27
CASSPYVGQTNTEAFF
TGTGCCAGCAGCCCTTACGTGGGCCAGACGAACACTGAAGCTTTCTTT
>TRBJ2-3|.|TRBD2|TRBV7-2
CASSLHLAGGDTQYF
TGTGCCAGCAGCTTACATCTAGCGGGGGGAGATACGCAGTATTTT
>TRBJ1-1|.|.|TRBV27
CASSFPGQHEAFF
TGTGCCAGCAGTTTCCCCGGACAGCATGAAGCTTTCTTT
>TRBJ2-7|.|.|TRBV4-1
CASSQVTVSVQYF
TGCGCCAGCAGCCAAGTCACAGTAAGTGTGCAGTACTTC
>TRBJ1-3|few|TRBD1|TRBV7-9
CASSFTGDPSSGNTIYF
TGTGCCAGCAGCTTCACAGGGGACCCAAGCTCTGGAAACACCATATATTTT
>TRBJ2-5|once|TRBD2|TRBV2
CASKRRDAGGRETQYF
TGTGCCAGCAAGAGGAGAGACGCGGGGGGGAGAGAGACCCAGTACTTC
>TRBJ2-1|.|TRBD1|TRBV28
CASSYRAYGTGDNEQFF
TGTGCCAGCAGTTACCGAGCCTACGGGACAGGGGACAATGAGCAGTTCTTC
>TRBJ1-1|.|.|TRBV7-9
CASSYNEAFF
TGTGCCAGCAGCTATAATGAAGCTTTCTTT
>TRBJ2-7|.|.|TRBV4-2
CASSRETGQSYEQYF
TGTGCCAGCAGCCGAGAGACAGGCCAGTCCTACGAGCAGTACTTC
>TRBJ2-3|once|.|TRBV4-3
CASSLSEGYTDTQYF
TGCGCCAGCAGCTTATCAGAGGGATACACAGATACGCAGTATTTT
>TRBJ2-2|.|TRBD2|TRBV7-6
CASSYSSGGEAGELFF
TGTGCCAGCAGCTACTCGAGCGGGGGTGAAGCCGGGGAGCTGTTTTTT
>TRBJ1-1|.|.|TRBV4-1
CASSQGPTEAFF
TGCGCCAGCAGCCAAGGGCCTACTGAAGCTTTCTTT
>TRBJ2-3|.|.|TRBV9
CASGTADTQYF
TGTGCCAGCGGTACGGCAGATACGCAGTATTTT
>TRBJ1-6|once|.|TRBV7-7
CASSFISACRAENSPLHF
TGTGCTAGCAGCTTCATATCCGCCTGCAGGGCAGAGAATTCACCCCTCCACTTT
>TRBJ2-7|.|.|TRBV7-9
CASSRVPYEQYF
TGTGCCAGCAGCCGGGTCCCCTACGAGCAGTACTTC
>TRBJ1-3|.|.|TRBV4-3
CASSQDSPGQYGNTIYF
TGCGCCAGCAGCCAAGATTCCCCCGGACAGTATGGAAACACCATATATTTT
>TRBJ1-2|.|.|TRBV5-5
CASSLFAGTGYGYTF
TGTGCCAGCAGCTTGTTTGCGGGGACGGGCTATGGCTACACCTTC
>TRBJ2-3|.|TRBD2|TRBV2
CASLETRGGGVPTDTQYF
TGTGCCAGCCTCGAAACTCGAGGCGGGGGAGTTCCCACAGATACGCAGTATTTT
>TRBJ2-3|.|TRBD1|TRBV6-6
CASNAMGQGPDTQYF
TGTGCCAGCAACGCTATGGGACAGGGACCAGATACGCAGTATTTT
>TRBJ2-1|.|TRBD2|TRBV27
CASSSQLGLAGNEQFF
TGTGCCAGCAGTTCCCAACTGGGACTAGCGGGCAATGAGCAGTTCTTC
>TRBJ2-1|.|TRBD2|TRBV7-2
CASSLVLAGGSEQFF
TGTGCCAGCAGCTTAGTTCTAGCGGGGGGGAGTGAGCAGTTCTTC
>TRBJ2-3|.|TRBD2|TRBV4-1
CASSQVRTSGDTQYF
TGCGCCAGCAGCCAAGTGAGAACTAGCGGAGATACGCAGTATTTT
>TRBJ1-6|once|.|TRBV27
CASSFLGSSYNSPLHF
TGTGCCAGCAGTTTCCTTGGGAGCTCCTATAATTCACCCCTCCACTTT
>TRBJ1-6|once|.|TRBV9
CASSVGHSGSPLHF
TGTGCCAGCAGCGTGGGACACTCTGGTTCACCCCTCCACTTT
>TRBJ1-1|.|TRBD1|TRBV11-2
CASSLVGGAGEAFF
TGTGCCAGCAGCTTAGTAGGGGGCGCCGGTGAAGCTTTCTTT
>TRBJ1-2|.|.|TRBV27
CASSKVPGIYGYTF
TGTGCCAGCAGTAAGGTCCCAGGGATATATGGCTACACCTTC
>TRBJ1-2|.|TRBD1|TRBV5-5
CASSLVGTGSFVRGYTF
TGTGCCAGCAGCTTGGTCGGGACAGGGTCTTTCGTCCGGGGCTACACCTTC
>TRBJ1-1|.|.|TRBV27
CASSLGQTYTEAFF
TGTGCCAGCAGTTTAGGGCAGACCTACACTGAAGCTTTCTTT
>TRBJ2-3|.|.|TRBV7-2
CASSLEAKRGGSTDTQYF
TGTGCCAGCAGCTTAGAGGCAAAGAGGGGGGGTAGCACAGATACGCAGTATTTT
>TRBJ2-7|.|.|TRBV7-9
CASSLGGSEQYF
TGTGCCAGCAGCTTAGGCGGGTCCGAGCAGTACTTC
>TRBJ1-1|.|.|TRBV7-2
CASSLVTSSEAFF
TGTGCCAGCAGCTTGGTTACAAGTTCTGAAGCTTTCTTT
>TRBJ2-1|.|.|TRBV9
CASSVGGPSSYNEQFF
TGTGCCAGCAGCGTAGGAGGGCCATCTTCGTACAATGAGCAGTTCTTC
>TRBJ1-2|.|TRBD1|TRBV19
CASSQGFYGYTF
TGTGCCAGTTCACAGGGGTTCTATGGCTACACCTTC
>TRBJ2-7|.|TRBD1|TRBV27
CASSFGTGGYEQYF
TGTGCCAGCAGTTTTGGGACAGGGGGCTACGAGCAGTACTTC
>TRBJ2-7|.|TRBD2|TRBV2
CASKGLAGFYEQYF
TGTGCCAGCAAGGGACTAGCGGGGTTTTACGAGCAGTACTTC
>TRBJ2-7|.|TRBD2|TRBV6-5
CASSPSGGSYEQYF
TGTGCCAGCAGCCCTAGCGGGGGGTCCTACGAGCAGTACTTC
>TRBJ1-2|.|TRBD1|TRBV7-9
CASSLGRTGLGPTYGYTF
TGTGCCAGCAGCTTAGGGAGGACAGGTCTGGGGCCAACCTATGGCTACACCTTC
>TRBJ2-2|.|.|TRBV13
CASSLAVSEGTGELFF
TGTGCCAGCAGCTTAGCGGTTAGCGAGGGCACCGGGGAGCTGTTTTTT
>TRBJ2-7|.|.|TRBV7-9
CASSRTGYEQYF
TGTGCCAGCAGCCGGACTGGCTACGAGCAGTACTTC
>TRBJ2-7|once|.|TRBV4-2
CASSRGGASLSYEQYF
TGTGCCAGCAGTCGTGGCGGGGCCTCCCTTTCCTACGAGCAGTACTTC
>TRBJ2-7|.|.|TRBV11-2
CASSSRVPRIDEQYF
TGTGCCAGCAGCTCCAGGGTTCCGAGAATCGACGAGCAGTACTTC
>TRBJ2-7|.|.|TRBV4-1
CASSQEPTTGYEQYF
TGCGCCAGCAGCCAAGAACCCACCACGGGGTACGAGCAGTACTTC
>TRBJ1-1|.|.|TRBV7-9
CASSLAREEAFF
TGTGCCAGCAGCTTAGCGCGAGAAGAAGCTTTCTTT
>TRBJ2-5|.|.|TRBV7-9
CASSLGPEVTQYF
TGTGCCAGCAGCTTAGGACCGGAGGTCACCCAGTACTTC
>TRBJ2-7|.|.|TRBV6-1
CASNEGRSYEQYF
TGTGCCAGCAACGAGGGCCGGTCCTACGAGCAGTACTTC
>TRBJ2-2|.|TRBD2|TRBV9
CASSETSGGHLSNTGELFF
TGTGCCAGCAGCGAGACTAGCGGGGGGCACCTATCGAACACCGGGGAGCTGTTTTTT
>TRBJ2-7|.|TRBD1|TRBV10-1
CASSDRGDRESYEQYF
TGCGCCAGCAGTGATAGAGGAGACAGGGAATCCTACGAGCAGTACTTC
>TRBJ2-7|once|TRBD2|TRBV27
CASSLLGLAGLRGDEQYF
TGTGCCAGCAGTTTACTCGGACTAGCGGGGCTCAGAGGGGACGAGCAGTACTTC
>TRBJ2-2|.|TRBD2|TRBV28
CASRASGGWTGELFF
TGTGCCAGCAGGGCTAGCGGGGGATGGACCGGGGAGCTGTTTTTT
>TRBJ2-7|.|TRBD1|TRBV4-1
CASSLPAGQGSYEQYF
TGCGCCAGCAGCCTTCCCGCGGGACAGGGATCATACGAGCAGTACTTC